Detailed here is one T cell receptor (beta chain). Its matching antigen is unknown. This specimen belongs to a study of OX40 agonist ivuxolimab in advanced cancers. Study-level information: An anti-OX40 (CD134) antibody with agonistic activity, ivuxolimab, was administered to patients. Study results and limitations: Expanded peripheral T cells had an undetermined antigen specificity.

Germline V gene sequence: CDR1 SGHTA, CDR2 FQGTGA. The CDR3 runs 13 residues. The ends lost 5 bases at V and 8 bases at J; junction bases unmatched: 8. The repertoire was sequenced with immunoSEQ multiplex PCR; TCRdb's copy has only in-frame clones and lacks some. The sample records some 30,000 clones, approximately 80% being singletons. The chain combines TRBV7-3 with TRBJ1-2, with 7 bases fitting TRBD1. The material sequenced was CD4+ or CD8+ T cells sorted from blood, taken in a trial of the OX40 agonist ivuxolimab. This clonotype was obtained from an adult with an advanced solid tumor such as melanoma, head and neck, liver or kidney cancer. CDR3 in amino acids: CASSPGQAEGYTF. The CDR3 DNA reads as TGTGCCAGCAGCCCAGGACAGGCGGAAGGCTACACCTTC.